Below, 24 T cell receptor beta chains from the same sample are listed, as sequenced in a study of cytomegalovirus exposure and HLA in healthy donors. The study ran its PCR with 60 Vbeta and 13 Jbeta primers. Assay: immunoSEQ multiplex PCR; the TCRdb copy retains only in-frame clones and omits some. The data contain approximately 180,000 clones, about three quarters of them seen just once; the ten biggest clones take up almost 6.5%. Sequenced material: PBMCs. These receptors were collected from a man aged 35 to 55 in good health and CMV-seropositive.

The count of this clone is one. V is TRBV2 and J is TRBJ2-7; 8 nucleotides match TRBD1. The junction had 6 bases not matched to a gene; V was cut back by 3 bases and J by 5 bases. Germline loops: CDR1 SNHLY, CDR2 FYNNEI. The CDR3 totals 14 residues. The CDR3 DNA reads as TGTGCCAGCAGTGATGTGTCGACAGGGGACGAGCAGTACTTC. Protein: CASSDVSTGDEQYF.

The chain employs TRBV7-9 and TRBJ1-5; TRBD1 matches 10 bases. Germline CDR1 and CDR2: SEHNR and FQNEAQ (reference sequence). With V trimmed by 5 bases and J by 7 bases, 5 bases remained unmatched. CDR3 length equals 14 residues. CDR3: CASSPTGGRQPQHF. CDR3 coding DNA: TGTGCCAGCAGCCCGACAGGGGGCAGACAGCCCCAGCATTTT.

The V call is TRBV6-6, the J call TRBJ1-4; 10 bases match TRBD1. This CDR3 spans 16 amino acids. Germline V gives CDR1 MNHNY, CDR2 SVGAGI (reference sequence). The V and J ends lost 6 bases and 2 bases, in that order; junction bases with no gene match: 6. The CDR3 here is CASRETGGITNEKLFF. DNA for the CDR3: TGTGCCAGCAGGGAGACAGGGGGCATCACTAATGAAAAACTGTTTTTT.

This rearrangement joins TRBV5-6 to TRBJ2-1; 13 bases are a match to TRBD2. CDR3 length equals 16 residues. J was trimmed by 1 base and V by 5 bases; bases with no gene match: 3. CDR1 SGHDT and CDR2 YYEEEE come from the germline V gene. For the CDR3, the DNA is TGTGCCAGCAGACGGACTAGCGGGAGTTCCTACAATGAGCAGTTCTTC. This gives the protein CASRRTSGSSYNEQFF.

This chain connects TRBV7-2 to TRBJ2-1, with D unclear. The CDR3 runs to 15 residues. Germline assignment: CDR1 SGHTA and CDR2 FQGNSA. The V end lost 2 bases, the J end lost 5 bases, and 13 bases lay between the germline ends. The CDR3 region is CASSLYRGPDNEQFF. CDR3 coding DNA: TGTGCCAGCAGCTTATACCGCGGTCCCGACAATGAGCAGTTCTTC.

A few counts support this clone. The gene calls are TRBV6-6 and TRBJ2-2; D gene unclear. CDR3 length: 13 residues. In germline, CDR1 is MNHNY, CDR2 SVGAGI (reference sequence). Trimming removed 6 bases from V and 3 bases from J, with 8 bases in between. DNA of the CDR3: TGTGCCAGCAGGAGCGTGTACACCGGGGAGCTGTTTTTT. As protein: CASRSVYTGELFF.

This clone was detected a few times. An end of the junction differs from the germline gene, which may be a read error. CDR3 DNA: TGTGCCAGCAACTTAGCGGGACTAACCTACGAGCAGTACTTC. Encoded protein: CASNLAGLTYEQYF. J is TRBJ2-7 and V is TRBV7-2; 8 positions agree with TRBD2. This CDR3 is 14 amino acids long. Germline V gives CDR1 SGHTA, CDR2 FQGNSA.

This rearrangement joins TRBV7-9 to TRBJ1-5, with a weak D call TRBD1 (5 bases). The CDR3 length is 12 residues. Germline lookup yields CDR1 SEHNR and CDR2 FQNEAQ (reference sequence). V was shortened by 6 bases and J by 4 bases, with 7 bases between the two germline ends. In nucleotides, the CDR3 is TGTGCCAGCAGACAGGAGAATCAGCCCCAGCATTTT. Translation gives CASRQENQPQHF.

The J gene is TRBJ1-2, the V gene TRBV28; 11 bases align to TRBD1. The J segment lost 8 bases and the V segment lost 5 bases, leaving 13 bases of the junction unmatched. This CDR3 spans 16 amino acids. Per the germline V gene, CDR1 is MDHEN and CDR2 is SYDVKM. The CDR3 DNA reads TGTGCCAGCAGTCCACCCGGGGACAGGGGGACTCTAGGCTACACCTTC. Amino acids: CASSPPGDRGTLGYTF.

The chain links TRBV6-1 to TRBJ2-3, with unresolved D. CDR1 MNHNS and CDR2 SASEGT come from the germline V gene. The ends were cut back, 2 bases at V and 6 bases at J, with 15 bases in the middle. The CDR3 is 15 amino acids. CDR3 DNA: TGTGCCAGCAGTGAAACCACCCCCTCGGTTGATACGCAGTATTTT. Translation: CASSETTPSVDTQYF.

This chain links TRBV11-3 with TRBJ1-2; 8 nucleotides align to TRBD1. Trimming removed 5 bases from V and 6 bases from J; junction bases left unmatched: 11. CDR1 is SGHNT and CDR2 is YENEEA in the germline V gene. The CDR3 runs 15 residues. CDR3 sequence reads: CASSGGQEKRHGYTF. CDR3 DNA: TGTGCCAGCAGCGGGGGACAGGAGAAAAGACATGGCTACACCTTC.

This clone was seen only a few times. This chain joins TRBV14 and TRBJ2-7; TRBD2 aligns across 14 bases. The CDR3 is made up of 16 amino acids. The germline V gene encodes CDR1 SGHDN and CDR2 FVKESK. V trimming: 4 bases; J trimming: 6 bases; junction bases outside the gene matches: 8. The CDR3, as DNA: TGTGCCAGCAGCCTGGGACTAGCGGGAGTGTGGCGCGAGCAGTACTTC. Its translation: CASSLGLAGVWREQYF.

This chain's CDR3 is CASSLAGTGPYEQYF. The CDR3 DNA follows: TGTGCCAGCAGCTTAGCAGGGACAGGGCCATACGAGCAGTACTTC. The chain links TRBV11-3 to TRBJ2-5; 9 nucleotides agree with TRBD1. The DNA end favors TRBJ2-7, so the J call may be wrong. The length of the CDR3 is 15 residues. Germline CDR1 is SGHNT and CDR2 is YENEEA.

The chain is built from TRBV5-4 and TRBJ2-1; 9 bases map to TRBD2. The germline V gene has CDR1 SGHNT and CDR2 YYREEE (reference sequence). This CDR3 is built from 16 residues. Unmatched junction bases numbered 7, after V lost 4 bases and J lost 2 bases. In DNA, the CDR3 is TGTGCCAGCAGCCGAGCGGGAGGCGGGCCCTACAATGAGCAGTTCTTC. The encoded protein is CASSRAGGGPYNEQFF.

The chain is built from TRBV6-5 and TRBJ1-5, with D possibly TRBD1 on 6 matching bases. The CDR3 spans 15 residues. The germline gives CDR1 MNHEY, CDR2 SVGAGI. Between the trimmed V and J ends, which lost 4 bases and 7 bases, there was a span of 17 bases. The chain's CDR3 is CASSSRTGLGQPQHF. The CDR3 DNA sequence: TGTGCCAGCAGTTCCAGAACAGGGTTAGGGCAGCCCCAGCATTTT.

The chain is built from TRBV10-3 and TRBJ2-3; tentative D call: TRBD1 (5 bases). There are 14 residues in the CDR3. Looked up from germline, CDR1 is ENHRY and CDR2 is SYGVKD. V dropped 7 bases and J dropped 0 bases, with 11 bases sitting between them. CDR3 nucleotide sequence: TGTGCCATCACGGACACCTTAAGCACAGATACGCAGTATTTT. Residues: CAITDTLSTDTQYF.

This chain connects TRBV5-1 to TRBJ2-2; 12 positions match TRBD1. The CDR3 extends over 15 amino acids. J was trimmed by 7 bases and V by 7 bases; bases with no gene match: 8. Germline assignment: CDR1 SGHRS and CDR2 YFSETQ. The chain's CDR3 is CASGTGQGAIGELFF. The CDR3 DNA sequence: TGCGCCAGCGGGACGGGACAGGGGGCTATCGGGGAGCTGTTTTTT.

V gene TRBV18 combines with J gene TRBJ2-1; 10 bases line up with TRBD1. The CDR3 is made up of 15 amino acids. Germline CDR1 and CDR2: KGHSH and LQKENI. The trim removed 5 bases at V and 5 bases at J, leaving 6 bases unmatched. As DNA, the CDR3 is TGTGCCAGCTCATCAAGACAGGGGGCGGACAATGAGCAGTTCTTC. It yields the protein CASSSRQGADNEQFF. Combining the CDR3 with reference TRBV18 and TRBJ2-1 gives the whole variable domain NAGVMQNPRHLVRRRGQEARLRCSPMKGHSHVYWYRQLPEEGLKFMVYLQKENIIDESGMPKERFSAEFPKEGPSILRIQQVVRGDSAAYFCASSSRQGADNEQFFGPGTRLTVL.

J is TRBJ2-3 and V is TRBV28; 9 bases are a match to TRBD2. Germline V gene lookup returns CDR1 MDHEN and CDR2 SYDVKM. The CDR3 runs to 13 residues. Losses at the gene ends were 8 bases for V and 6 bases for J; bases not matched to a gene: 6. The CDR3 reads CASGGGGADTQYF. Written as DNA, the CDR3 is TGTGCCAGCGGGGGCGGGGGGGCGGATACGCAGTATTTT. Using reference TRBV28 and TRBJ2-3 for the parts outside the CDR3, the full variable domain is DVKVTQSSRYLVKRTGEKVFLECVQDMDHENMFWYRQDPGLGLRLIYFSYDVKMKEKGDIPEGYSVSREKKERFSLILESASTNQTSMYLCASGGGGADTQYFGPGTRLTVL.

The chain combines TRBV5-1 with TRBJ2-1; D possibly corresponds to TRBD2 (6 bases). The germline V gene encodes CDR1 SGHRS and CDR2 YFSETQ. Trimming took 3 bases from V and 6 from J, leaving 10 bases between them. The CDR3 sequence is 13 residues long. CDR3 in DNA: TGCGCCAGCAGCTCGGAGGGCGTCAATGAGCAGTTCTTC. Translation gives CASSSEGVNEQFF.

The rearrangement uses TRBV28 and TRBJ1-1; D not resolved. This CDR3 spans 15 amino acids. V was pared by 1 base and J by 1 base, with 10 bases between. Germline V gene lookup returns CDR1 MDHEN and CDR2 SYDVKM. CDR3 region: CASSLSPIRNTEAFF. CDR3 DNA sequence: TGTGCCAGCAGTTTATCCCCGATCAGGAACACTGAAGCTTTCTTT.

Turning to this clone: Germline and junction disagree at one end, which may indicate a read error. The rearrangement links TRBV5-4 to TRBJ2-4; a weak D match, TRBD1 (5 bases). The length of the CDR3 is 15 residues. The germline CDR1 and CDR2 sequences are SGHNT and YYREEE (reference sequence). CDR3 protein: CASSSHQGRGNSQYF. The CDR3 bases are TGTGCCAGCAGCAGCCACCAGGGAAGGGGAAACAGTCAGTACTTC.

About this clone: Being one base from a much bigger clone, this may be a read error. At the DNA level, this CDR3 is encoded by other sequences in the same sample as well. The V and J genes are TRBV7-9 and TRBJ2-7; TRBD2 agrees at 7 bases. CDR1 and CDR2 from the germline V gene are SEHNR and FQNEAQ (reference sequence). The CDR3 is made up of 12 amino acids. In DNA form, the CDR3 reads TGTGCCAGCAGAGGACTAGATGACGAGCAATACTTC. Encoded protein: CASRGLDDEQYF.

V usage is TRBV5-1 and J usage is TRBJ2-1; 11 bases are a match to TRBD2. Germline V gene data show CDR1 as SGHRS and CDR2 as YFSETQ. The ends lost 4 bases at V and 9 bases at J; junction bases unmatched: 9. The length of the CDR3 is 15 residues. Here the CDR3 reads CASSQGTSGTGEQFF. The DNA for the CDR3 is TGCGCCAGCAGCCAGGGGACTAGCGGAACGGGTGAGCAGTTCTTC.